The rows below give T cell receptor beta chains drawn from one sample of a study of T-cell memory formation after mild COVID-19. TCRdb re-analysed the 5' RACE reads in MiXCR, keeping a single row per CDR3 protein. The data contain 200,000 to 300,000 distinct CDR3 sequences, 8.5% to 9.5% of them singletons. Specimen: PBMCs or a T cell subset sorted from them (not recorded which). These receptors were obtained from a young man who had mild COVID-19 (a few samples of this study predate the infection). Cell type and time point are not known. Both conserved end residues are part of each CDR3. The D gene is left open where the match is weak. Size is omitted from some rows. Given values are once, few, many or a class for expanded clones.

d_call,v_call,clone_size,j_call,cdr3_nt,cdr3_aa
TRBD1,TRBV6-1,few,TRBJ2-1,TGTGCCAGCAGTGACCCGGGACAGGGGGCGATTGAGCAGTTCTTC,CASSDPGQGAIEQFF
-,TRBV15,-,TRBJ2-1,TGTGCCACCAGCAGAGTAGGGGCGGGCAATGAGCAGTTCTTC,CATSRVGAGNEQFF
-,TRBV4-3,-,TRBJ2-6,TGCGCCAGCAGCCAGGTGTATTGGGCGGGGAGCTCTGGGGCCAACGTCCTGACTTTC,CASSQVYWAGSSGANVLTF
-,TRBV7-2,-,TRBJ1-6,TGTGCCAGCAGCTCCTTTGGGGCCGGCCATTCACCCCTCCACTTT,CASSSFGAGHSPLHF
-,TRBV6-5,-,TRBJ2-3,TGTGCCAGCAGTTACTCGGGGGTCCGGACGCAGTATTTT,CASSYSGVRTQYF
-,TRBV7-9,-,TRBJ1-1,TGTGCCAGCTCCCCGGGCCCCACTGAAGCTTTCTTT,CASSPGPTEAFF
TRBD2,TRBV10-2,few,TRBJ2-1,TGCGCCAGCGGGGGACTAGTGGTTGGGAATGAGCAGTTCTTC,CASGGLVVGNEQFF
TRBD2,TRBV9,-,TRBJ2-3,TGTGCCAGCAGCGCAGTAGCGGGGGGGAACACAGATACGCAGTATTTT,CASSAVAGGNTDTQYF
TRBD2,TRBV5-1,many,TRBJ2-1,TGCGCCAGCAGCGGGACTAGCGGGGGAGATGAGCAGTTCTTC,CASSGTSGGDEQFF
-,TRBV5-1,-,TRBJ2-3,TGCGCCAGCAGCTACGGGGCAGGGGACGGCACAGATACGCAGTATTTT,CASSYGAGDGTDTQYF
-,TRBV11-2,few,TRBJ2-5,TGTGCCAGCAGCATTAGCGCGACCCAGTACTTC,CASSISATQYF
TRBD2,TRBV28,few,TRBJ2-1,TGTGCCAGCAGCTTTAGCGGGGCTGCGGGCTACAATGAGCAGTTCTTC,CASSFSGAAGYNEQFF
-,TRBV21-1,few,TRBJ2-1,TGTGCCAGCAGCAAAGCGCCCACCCGCGGGGGGCCGTACAATGAGCAGTTCTTC,CASSKAPTRGGPYNEQFF
-,TRBV7-2,few,TRBJ1-4,TGTGCCAGCAGCCGTCGACCCAAGGAGGGCGAAAAACTGTTTTTT,CASSRRPKEGEKLFF
-,TRBV6-4,-,TRBJ2-5,TGTGCCAGCAGCCCGGTGGGTGGGGCACAAGAGACCCAGTACTTC,CASSPVGGAQETQYF
TRBD1,TRBV5-4,-,TRBJ2-5,TGTGCCAGCAGCTTGGGGTCGACAGGGTGGAGAGAGACCCAGTACTTC,CASSLGSTGWRETQYF
-,TRBV7-6,-,TRBJ1-1,TGTGCCAGCAGCCACGGGTGGGACACTGAAGCTTTCTTT,CASSHGWDTEAFF
TRBD1,TRBV7-3,-,TRBJ1-1,TGTGCCAGCAGCTTGGCCCAGGGGGCGGACACTGAAGCTTTCTTT,CASSLAQGADTEAFF
-,TRBV6-5,few,TRBJ2-5,TGTGCCAGCAGTTACGCCCGGGGTCTGGGGACCCAGTACTTC,CASSYARGLGTQYF
-,TRBV4-2,-,TRBJ2-4,TGTGCCAGCAGCCCACCAGGACAGGACTACAAAAACATTCAGTACTTC,CASSPPGQDYKNIQYF
-,TRBV12-3/TRBV12-4,many,TRBJ2-1,TGTGCCAGCAGTTTGGGTCGGAATGAGCAGTTCTTC,CASSLGRNEQFF
-,TRBV24-1,few,TRBJ1-2,TGTGCCACCAGTGAGCAGGGCTTTGGCTACACCTTC,CATSEQGFGYTF
TRBD2,TRBV4-1,-,TRBJ2-5,TGCGCCAGCAGCCAAGGTTACGGGGGGACCGAAGAGACCCAGTACTTC,CASSQGYGGTEETQYF
-,TRBV4-3,few,TRBJ2-5,TGCGCCAGCAGCCAAGATCTAGGAGCCGGGGGAGAGACCCAGTACTTC,CASSQDLGAGGETQYF
-,TRBV6-5,-,TRBJ2-3,TGTGCCAGCAGTTATTACCAGGGAACAGATACGCAGTATTTT,CASSYYQGTDTQYF
-,TRBV12-3/TRBV12-4,-,TRBJ1-6,TGTGCCAGCAGTGGGGCCTTAAATTCACCCCTCCACTTT,CASSGALNSPLHF
TRBD1,TRBV6-5,-,TRBJ2-5,TGTGCCAGCAGTTACGCAGGGGGCGCTGGGGGAGAGACCCAGTACTTC,CASSYAGGAGGETQYF
TRBD1,TRBV7-6,many,TRBJ1-5,TGTGCCAGCGGGACAGGGAATCAGCCCCAGCATTTT,CASGTGNQPQHF
-,TRBV5-1,-,TRBJ1-1,TGCGCCAGCAGATTGGTCGGGGGGAGAGGGGACACTGAAGCTTTCTTT,CASRLVGGRGDTEAFF
-,TRBV15,-,TRBJ2-7,TGTGCCACCAGCAGAGGGCTAACAGGGAGCCACTACGAGCAGTACTTC,CATSRGLTGSHYEQYF
-,TRBV19,few,TRBJ2-1,TGTGCCAGTAGTATAGGTACAGGGTCTCACAATGAGCAGTTCTTC,CASSIGTGSHNEQFF
-,TRBV4-3,many,TRBJ1-1,TGCGCCAGCAGCCAAGATTCGACCTCCGGTCGGGCTTTCTTT,CASSQDSTSGRAFF
-,TRBV6-2/TRBV6-3,many,TRBJ1-5,TGTGCCAGCGGTTACACGGCGTATCAGCCCCAGCATTTT,CASGYTAYQPQHF
-,TRBV19,-,TRBJ1-1,TGTGCCAGTAGTATAGACTGGGACTTCGGTGCTTTCTTT,CASSIDWDFGAFF
-,TRBV6-2/TRBV6-3,few,TRBJ1-2,TGTGCCAGCAGCGCCGGGGGGAAGGGCGGCTACACCTTC,CASSAGGKGGYTF
-,TRBV18,-,TRBJ1-2,TGTGCCAGCTCACCATCGACAGAAAACTATGGCTACACCTTC,CASSPSTENYGYTF
-,TRBV5-1,few,TRBJ1-1,TGCGCCAGCAGCTTGAGTCCGGCGAACACTGAAGCTTTCTTT,CASSLSPANTEAFF
-,TRBV5-1,few,TRBJ1-2,TGCGCCAGCAGCTTGACAGGGTGGGTAGGATATGGCTACACCTTC,CASSLTGWVGYGYTF